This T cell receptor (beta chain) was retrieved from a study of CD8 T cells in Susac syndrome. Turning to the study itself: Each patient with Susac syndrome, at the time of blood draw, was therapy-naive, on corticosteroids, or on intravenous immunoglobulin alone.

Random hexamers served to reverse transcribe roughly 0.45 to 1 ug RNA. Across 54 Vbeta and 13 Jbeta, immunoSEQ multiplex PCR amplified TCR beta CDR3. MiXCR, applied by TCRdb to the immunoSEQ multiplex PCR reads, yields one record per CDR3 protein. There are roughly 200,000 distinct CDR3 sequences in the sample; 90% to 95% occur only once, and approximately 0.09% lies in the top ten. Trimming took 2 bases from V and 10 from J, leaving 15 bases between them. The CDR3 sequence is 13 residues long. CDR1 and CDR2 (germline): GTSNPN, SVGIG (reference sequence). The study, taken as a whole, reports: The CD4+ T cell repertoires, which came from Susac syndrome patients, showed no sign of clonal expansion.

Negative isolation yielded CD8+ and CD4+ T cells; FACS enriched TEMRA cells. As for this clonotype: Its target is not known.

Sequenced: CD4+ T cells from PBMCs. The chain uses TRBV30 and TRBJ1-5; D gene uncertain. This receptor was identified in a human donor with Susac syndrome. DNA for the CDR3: TGTGCCTGGAGTAGGTCAGGAATCAGCCCCCAGCATTTT. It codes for CAWSRSGISPQHF. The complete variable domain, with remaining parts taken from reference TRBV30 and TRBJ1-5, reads SQTIHQWPATLVQPVGSPLSLECTVEGTSNPNLYWYRQAAGRGLQLLFYSVGIGQISSEVPQNLSASRPQDRQFILSSKKLLLSDSGFYLCAWSRSGISPQHFGDGTRLSIL.